The 21 T cell receptor beta chains below all came from one sample that was sequenced in a study of blood T cells in healthy people across ages. Through a sample-barcoded 5' primer and a J-beta primer mix, a second PCR was run for roughly 7 to 11 cycles. In TCRdb, the 5' RACE reads were re-called with MiXCR into one record per CDR3 protein. The sample lists around 990,000 distinct CDR3 sequences, 30% to 40% occurring once. Sequenced: blood. Receptors originate from a man younger than 30 in good health.

A few counts support this clonotype. The rearrangement uses TRBV20-1 and TRBJ2-7, with a weak D call TRBD1 (6 bases). CDR1 DFQATT and CDR2 SNEGSKA come from the germline V gene (reference sequence). V was trimmed by 5 bases and J by 4 bases, leaving 12 bases between them. The length of the CDR3 is 12 residues. CDR3 in DNA: TGCAGTGCTGGCGCGACAGGTTACGAGCAGTACTTC. Translating gives CSAGATGYEQYF.

The chain combines TRBV28 with TRBJ1-5; TRBD1 agrees at 10 bases. Germline CDR1 MDHEN, CDR2 SYDVKM. CDR3 length equals 17 residues. J was trimmed by 9 bases and V by 7 bases; bases with no gene match: 18. The CDR3 is CASILSGTGVRRGPQHF. The CDR3 DNA reads as TGTGCCAGCATCTTATCCGGGACAGGGGTCCGGCGAGGGCCCCAGCATTTT.

With regard to this clonotype: A clone one base away is much larger, so this may be a read error. The chain joins TRBV12-3 or TRBV12-4 to TRBJ2-3, with D uncertain. This CDR3 is 13 amino acids long. This chain's CDR3 is CASSLGESDTRYF. In DNA, the CDR3 is TGTGCCAGCAGTTTAGGGGAATCTGATACGCGGTATTTT.

The rearrangement uses TRBV12-3 or TRBV12-4 and TRBJ1-4, with TRBD1 as a possible D gene (6 bases). This CDR3 region has 15 residues. Trimming left V 3 bases short and J 8 bases short, with 16 bases between. This CDR3 reads CASSFGGGGNEKLFF. The DNA for the CDR3 is TGTGCCAGCAGTTTTGGGGGAGGGGGGAACGAAAAACTGTTTTTT.

The V and J genes are TRBV3-1 and TRBJ1-1; no firm D call. Per the germline V gene, CDR1 is LGHDT and CDR2 is YNNKEL (reference sequence). The length of the CDR3 is 13 residues. V was trimmed by 8 bases and J by 4 bases, leaving 14 bases between them. This CDR3 is CASATRAGTEAFF. DNA of the CDR3: TGTGCCAGCGCCACCAGAGCGGGCACTGAAGCTTTCTTT.

This clonotype was counted between two and nine times. The CDR3 DNA follows: TGTGCCAGCACACTCTCAAGGATCGTGAACACTGAAGCTTTCTTT. Translation gives CASTLSRIVNTEAFF. This rearrangement joins TRBV2 to TRBJ1-1; no firm D call. Germline assignment: CDR1 SNHLY and CDR2 FYNNEI. This CDR3 comprises 15 residues. The ends were cut back, 7 bases at V and 0 bases at J, with 15 bases in the middle. The variable domain in full, completed from reference TRBV2 and TRBJ1-1, reads EPEVTQTPSHQVTQMGQEVILRCVPISNHLYFYWYRQILGQKVEFLVSFYNNEISEKSEIFDDQFSVERPDGSNFTLKIRSTKLEDSAMYFCASTLSRIVNTEAFFGQGTRLTVV.

The chain carries TRBV5-1 and TRBJ1-1, with D hard to call. The V end was cut by 3 bases, the J end by 3 bases, with 18 bases between. Germline CDR1 is SGHRS and CDR2 is YFSETQ. CDR3 length equals 16 residues. The CDR3 loop reads CASSYLYRSQHTEAFF. CDR3 bases: TGCGCCAGCAGCTACCTTTATCGGTCGCAGCACACTGAAGCTTTCTTT.

This clonotype was picked up a small number of times. The chain employs TRBV6-2 or TRBV6-3 and TRBJ2-3, with 12 bases lining up with TRBD2. Germline assignment: CDR1 MNHEY and CDR2 SVGEGT. V dropped 6 bases and J dropped 6; count of bases not matched to a gene: 7. CDR3 length: 15 amino acids. CDR3 sequence: CASRASGGAVDTQYF. The CDR3 bases are TGTGCCAGCAGGGCTAGCGGGGGGGCTGTGGATACGCAGTATTTT.

This rearrangement joins TRBV20-1 to TRBJ2-3, with 9 bases identical to TRBD2. J lost 1 base, V lost 3 bases, and 2 bases had no gene match. The germline V gene encodes CDR1 DFQATT and CDR2 SNEGSKA (reference sequence). This CDR3 region has 14 residues. The CDR3 spells CSASASGGTDTQYF. The CDR3 DNA reads as TGCAGTGCTAGCGCTAGCGGGGGCACAGATACGCAGTATTTT.

This chain joins TRBV4-1 and TRBJ1-5, with D hard to call. Looked up from germline, CDR1 is MGHRA and CDR2 is YSYEKL. This CDR3 is built from 16 residues. Trimming stripped 1 base from V and 4 bases from J, with 14 bases between. CDR3 bases: TGCGCCAGCAGCCAAGGCTCTGGGGTGCGGAATCAGCCCCAGCATTTT. Protein product: CASSQGSGVRNQPQHF.

This clonotype has more than one count but fewer than ten. The chain joins TRBV7-6 to TRBJ2-7; a weak D match, TRBD1 (7 bases). The CDR3 spans 12 residues. CDR1 is SGHVS, CDR2 FNYEAQ, per germline. Trimming pared 4 bases from V and 7 bases from J, leaving 11 bases between. CDR3 in amino acids: CASSWDSGEQYF. CDR3 nucleotide sequence: TGTGCCAGCAGCTGGGACAGCGGGGAGCAGTACTTC.

The chain uses TRBV9 and TRBJ1-5, with TRBD1 matching 7 bases. This CDR3 has 14 amino acids. Germline CDR1 is SGDLS and CDR2 is YYNGEE. Trimming at V came to 4 bases and at J to 9 bases, leaving 10 bases not matched to a gene. The CDR3 nucleotides read TGTGCCAGCAGCCGACAGGGTGCAGGAGGGCCCCAGCATTTT. This codes for CASSRQGAGGPQHF.

This chain links TRBV25-1 with TRBJ1-1, with 8 bases fitting TRBD1. CDR3 length: 14 residues. The V and J ends lost 6 bases and 4 bases, in that order; junction bases with no gene match: 7. Germline CDR1 reads MGHDK; CDR2 reads SYGVNS. CDR3 protein: CASRDDRGVTEAFF. Here the CDR3 DNA reads TGTGCCAGCAGGGATGACAGGGGAGTCACTGAAGCTTTCTTT.

The chain links TRBV6-2 or TRBV6-3 to TRBJ2-4, with D hard to call. The tail of the sequence fits TRBJ2-5 better, so the J call may be wrong. This CDR3 has 13 residues. CDR1 and CDR2 (germline): MNHEY, SVGEGT. The CDR3 DNA sequence: TGTGCCAACAGCCCAGGATTAGAAGAGACCCAGTACTTC. It specifies CANSPGLEETQYF.

This clonotype appeared a few times. The genes are TRBV9 and TRBJ2-1, with a weak D call TRBD1 (5 bases). The germline gives CDR1 SGDLS, CDR2 YYNGEE. The length of the CDR3 is 15 residues. Trimming removed 0 bases at V and 6 bases at J, with 13 bases between. The CDR3 DNA reads as TGTGCCAGCAGCGTAGGGTGGGGCGCCAGCAATGAGCAGTTCTTC. Protein sequence: CASSVGWGASNEQFF.

This clonotype was seen more than once but under ten times. The chain uses TRBV20-1 and TRBJ1-1; 9 nucleotides match TRBD1. The CDR3 runs 14 residues. Germline CDR1 is DFQATT and CDR2 is SNEGSKA (reference sequence). J gave up 1 base and V 5 bases, and 5 bases lay outside the gene matches. CDR3: CSALGTGQNTEAFF. The CDR3 DNA follows: TGCAGTGCTCTGGGGACAGGGCAGAACACTGAAGCTTTCTTT.

The chain combines TRBV6-2 or TRBV6-3 with TRBJ2-3; either TRBD1 or TRBD2 may supply D (5 bases each). In germline, CDR1 is MNHEY, CDR2 SVGEGT. The CDR3 totals 15 residues. Trimming stripped 2 bases from V and 2 bases from J, with 11 bases between. The CDR3 nucleotides read TGTGCCAGCAGTTACGGGACGGCGTTCACAGATACGCAGTATTTT. Encoded protein: CASSYGTAFTDTQYF.

On this clonotype itself: A read error may explain this, as a much larger clone is one base away. The V gene is TRBV20-1, the J gene TRBJ2-1; D assignment may be TRBD1 or TRBD2 (5 bases each). The CDR3 extends over 12 amino acids. Germline values: CDR1 DFQATT, CDR2 SNEGSKA (reference sequence). Trimming took off 3 bases at V and 13 bases at J, with 16 bases between the two ends. The CDR3 region is CSASGSLGTQFF. The CDR3, as DNA: TGCAGTGCTAGCGGGTCGCTCGGGACCCAGTTCTTC.

CDR3 coding DNA: TGCAGTGTTCCCACGACAGGGAGCACAGATACGCAGTATTTT. Amino acid sequence: CSVPTTGSTDTQYF. The V gene is TRBV20-1, the J gene TRBJ2-3; 7 nucleotides line up with TRBD1. From germline, CDR1 is DFQATT and CDR2 SNEGSKA (reference sequence). The CDR3 loop spans 14 amino acids. V was pared by 7 bases and J by 0 bases, with 7 bases of the junction left unmatched.

This clonotype has more than one count but fewer than ten. The rearrangement links TRBV11-1 to TRBJ2-7; D possibly uses TRBD1 or TRBD2 (5 bases each). The CDR3 extends over 13 amino acids. Trimming stripped 5 bases from V and 7 bases from J, with 15 bases between. From germline, CDR1 is SGHAT and CDR2 FQDESV (reference sequence). CDR3 residues: CASSNGAPNEQYF. CDR3 in DNA: TGTGCCAGCAGCAACGGGGCTCCTAATGAGCAGTACTTC.

This clonotype was recorded at least ten times. The rearrangement joins TRBV20-1 to TRBJ2-3; the D is unclear. From germline, CDR1 is DFQATT and CDR2 SNEGSKA (reference sequence). Trimming shortened V by 3 bases and J by 6 bases, and 16 bases separated the two germline ends. CDR3 length: 14 residues. The CDR3 coding sequence is TGCAGTGCTAGCAGCCGATCTCTAGAGGATACGCAGTATTTT. Encoded protein: CSASSRSLEDTQYF.